This T cell receptor (beta chain) was documented in a study of T cells in women clearing cervical HPV infection. Study background: Cases were women with histologically confirmed HPV16-related CIN3 or worse, including 2 invasive cancers.

Method: immunoSEQ multiplex PCR; TCRdb's copy keeps in-frame clones and lacks some. Its table lists tens of thousands of clones. The sequencing input was blood buffy coat. The source is a woman aged 18-70 years with a cervical HPV16 infection that either progressed to CIN3+ or cleared (not recorded which).

CDR3 loop: CASSFGTGGVDEQFF. Partial CDR3 DNA: TGTGCCAGCAGCTTCGGGACAGGGGGCGTAGATGAG. The chain uses TRBV7-6 and TRBJ2-1; 12 bases match TRBD1. The read comes to an end 3 residues before the CDR3 does, leaving the germline J gene to fill in the end. Germline V lookup: CDR1 SGHVS, CDR2 FNYEAQ. The CDR3 is 15 residues long. Unmatched junction bases numbered 5, after V lost 3 bases and J lost 8 bases.